This TCR beta chain was sequenced for a study of blood T cell repertoires in COVID-19. Study details: Donors in the United States, Italy and Spain gave samples during acute or convalescent COVID-19. PBMCs, B-cell-depleted T cells, or T cells were the source of the cDNA or gDNA that made up the material.

Original methodology: For nucleated cells, counts were estimated from reference gene primer amplification. Profiled with immunoSEQ multiplex PCR; TCRdb holds only in-frame clones, not every one. The V and J calls and clone size are taken from that table; D and trimming were inferred from the DNA. The table lists 60,000 to 70,000 clones, 85% of them singletons, with 2.5% to 3% in the top ten. After removal of 7 bases from V and 4 bases from J, the junction contained 11 bases not matched to a gene. From germline, CDR1 is WSHSY and CDR2 SAAADI. CDR3 length equals 16 residues. The specimen was peripheral blood. The chain is built from TRBV10-2 and TRBJ2-2, with 8 bases fitting TRBD1. The sequence came from an elderly man with acute or convalescent COVID-19. CDR3 sequence reads: CASTPARTGSTGELFF. The CDR3 DNA is TGCGCCAGCACCCCTGCAAGGACAGGGTCCACCGGGGAGCTGTTTTTT.